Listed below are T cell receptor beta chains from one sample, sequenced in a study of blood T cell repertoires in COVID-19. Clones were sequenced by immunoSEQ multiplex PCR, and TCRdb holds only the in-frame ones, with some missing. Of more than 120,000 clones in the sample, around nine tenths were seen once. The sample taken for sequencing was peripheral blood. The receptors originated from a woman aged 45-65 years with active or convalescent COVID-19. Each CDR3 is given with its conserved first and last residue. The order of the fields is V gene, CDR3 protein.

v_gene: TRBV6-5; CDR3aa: CASRTRQGAYSEAFF
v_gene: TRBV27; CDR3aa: CASSLIIKASGVYNEQFF
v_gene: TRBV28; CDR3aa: CASSLQTDYLEAFF
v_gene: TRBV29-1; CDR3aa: CSVGQGAVGHEQFF
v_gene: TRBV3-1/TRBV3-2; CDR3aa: CASSHTGTGSYEQYF
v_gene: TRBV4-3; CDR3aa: CASSRNPEGFTEAFF
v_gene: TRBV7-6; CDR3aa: CASSLEPIGQGRPQHF
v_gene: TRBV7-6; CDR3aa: CASSSSGVSSYEQYF
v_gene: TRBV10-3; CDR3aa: CAISEGTGGSGNQPQHF
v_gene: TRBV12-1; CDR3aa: CASSFQGGQPQHF
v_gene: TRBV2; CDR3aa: CASSVDRDSYEQYF
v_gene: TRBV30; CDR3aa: CAWSLGARNTEAFF
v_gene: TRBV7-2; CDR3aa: CASRRLVHGELFF
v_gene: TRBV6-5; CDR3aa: CASSSPNFYEQYF
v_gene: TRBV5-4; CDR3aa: CASSPTKNTEAFF
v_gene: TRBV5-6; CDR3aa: CASSHKSTGHRSPLHF
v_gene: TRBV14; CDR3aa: CASSLTQGYGEAFF
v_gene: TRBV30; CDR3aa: CAWREDRAGGYTF
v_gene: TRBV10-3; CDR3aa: CAISEYSTYEQYF
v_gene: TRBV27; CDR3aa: CASSLGQGSYEQYF
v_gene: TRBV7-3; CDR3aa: CASSKVGTSGHNEQFF
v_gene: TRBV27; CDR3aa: CASSPGTGSDGYTF
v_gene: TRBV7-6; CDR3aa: CASSFRGGNQPQHF
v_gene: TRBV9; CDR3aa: CASSAHTGETQYF
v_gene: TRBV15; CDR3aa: CATSRDSELAPSTDTQYF
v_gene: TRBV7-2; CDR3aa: CASSPRPGTSGNLYNEQFF
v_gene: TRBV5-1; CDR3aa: CASSPGPGTGGSGGELFF